Presented here are 15 T cell receptor beta chains from one specimen sequenced in a study of CXCR3-negative and CXCR3-positive naive CD8 T cells. The TRB libraries of cDNA were built by UMI-labeled 5' RACE. After re-calling the 5' RACE reads, TCRdb lists one entry per CDR3 protein, DNA absent. The table lists around 140,000 distinct CDR3 sequences. The material sequenced was naive CXCR3- CD8+ T cells from blood. Indicated subset: CD45RO-CCR7+CD27+CD95- naive CD8+ T cells lacking CXCR3 (TNR3-). These receptors came from a human donor in good health. Some clones in this sample may be carry-over from other donors' samples.

This chain links TRBV7-9 with TRBJ1-6. Germline CDR1 reads SEHNR; CDR2 reads FQNEAQ (reference sequence). The CDR3 extends over 14 amino acids. CDR3 sequence reads: CASSLSEGDSPLHF.

The rearrangement joins TRBV7-2 to TRBJ2-1; TCRdb calls TRBD1, which cannot be checked without DNA. CDR1 is SGHTA and CDR2 is FQGNSA in the germline V gene. This CDR3 has 15 amino acids. The CDR3 region is CASHDEGSPNNEQFF.

V usage is TRBV7-9 and J usage is TRBJ2-7. The CDR3 sequence is 13 residues long. Per germline, CDR1 SEHNR and CDR2 FQNEAQ (reference sequence). CDR3 sequence: CASSFAAGHEQYF.

The chain employs TRBV7-9 and TRBJ2-7; without DNA, the TCRdb call of TRBD1 cannot be checked. The CDR3 sequence is 14 residues long. The germline V gene encodes CDR1 SEHNR and CDR2 FQNEAQ (reference sequence). CDR3 amino acids: CASSPPLKSYEQYF. The full variable domain, completed using reference TRBV7-9 and TRBJ2-7, is DTGVSQNPRHKITKRGQNVTFRCDPISEHNRLYWYRQTLGQGPEFLTYFQNEAQLEKSRLLSDRFSAERPKGSFSTLEIQRTEQGDSAMYLCASSPPLKSYEQYFGPGTRLTVT.

The CDR3 is CASKRTGGHNEQFF. The chain recombines TRBV9 with TRBJ2-1; the TCRdb D gene call, TRBD1, has no DNA to confirm it. Germline CDR1 and CDR2: SGDLS and YYNGEE. The CDR3 sequence is 14 residues long.

The genes are TRBV5-5 and TRBJ2-5. The V gene's germline CDR1 is SGHKS and CDR2 YYEKEE (reference sequence). This CDR3 spans 13 amino acids. CDR3 sequence reads: CAGSLSGQETQYF.

V and J are TRBV11-2 and TRBJ2-7. Looked up from germline, CDR1 is SGHAT and CDR2 is FQNNGV. CDR3 length: 15 amino acids. This CDR3 is CASSLGNRGPYEQYF.

The rearrangement uses TRBV2 and TRBJ2-1. From germline, CDR1 is SNHLY and CDR2 FYNNEI. The CDR3 has 12 residues. This chain's CDR3 is CASVGGFTEQFF.

The CDR3: CSVEDLDRGYEQYF. The chain joins TRBV29-1 to TRBJ2-7; absent DNA, TCRdb's TRBD1 call cannot be checked. Per the germline V gene, CDR1 is SQVTM and CDR2 is ANQGSEA. The CDR3 extends over 14 amino acids.

The V gene is TRBV10-3, the J gene TRBJ2-5; the TCRdb D gene call, TRBD1, has no DNA to confirm it. This CDR3 spans 18 amino acids. From germline, CDR1 is ENHRY and CDR2 SYGVKD. Here the CDR3 reads CAISELLSGGTGKETQYF.

The chain carries TRBV29-1 and TRBJ2-1; TCRdb names TRBD1, which stays unverified in the absence of DNA. There are 14 residues in the CDR3. Germline V gene sequence: CDR1 SQVTM, CDR2 ANQGSEA. CDR3 protein: CSVNHGTLYNEQFF.

This chain connects TRBV5-1 to TRBJ2-7; TCRdb picks TRBD1, but there is no DNA to check that call. The CDR3 runs 13 residues. CDR1 is SGHRS, CDR2 YFSETQ, per germline. This chain's CDR3 is CASSFQGSYEQYF.

The chain is built from TRBV27 and TRBJ2-2. This CDR3 is 13 amino acids long. Germline CDR1 MNHEY, CDR2 SMNVEV (reference sequence). CDR3: CASSLFGAGELFF.

The rearrangement uses TRBV7-9 and TRBJ2-7. Germline CDR1 reads SEHNR; CDR2 reads FQNEAQ (reference sequence). This CDR3 is 14 amino acids long. CDR3 sequence reads: CASSFGTAMDEQYF.

This chain joins TRBV6-7 and TRBJ2-7; the D call of TRBD1 rests on TCRdb alone, since no DNA is present to check it. TRBV6-7 qualifies as an ORF whose function is uncertain. This CDR3 region has 17 residues. The CDR3 sequence is CASSLSGTPNFSYEQYF.